This T cell receptor (beta chain) was profiled in a study of shared clonotypes between healthy human individuals. Only in-frame clones appear in the TCRdb table, and some are missing; sequencing was by immunoSEQ multiplex PCR. In the table there are 800,000 to 1,200,000 clones, about 84% of which are singletons. The CDR3 runs to 12 residues. Germline CDR1 reads MNHNY; CDR2 reads SVGAGI (reference sequence). With 4 bases removed from V and 5 bases from J, the gap between germline ends came to 6 bases. This clonotype originated in a man in his late teens or twenties in good health. Some clones in this sample may be carry-over from other donors' samples. The V gene is TRBV6-6, the J gene TRBJ1-5; D gene ambiguous. The sequenced sample was memory CD4+ T cells from PBMCs. Subset: CD45RA-negative fraction. The CDR3 region is CASSFPDQPQHF. The CDR3 DNA reads TGTGCCAGCAGTTTCCCCGATCAGCCCCAGCATTTT.